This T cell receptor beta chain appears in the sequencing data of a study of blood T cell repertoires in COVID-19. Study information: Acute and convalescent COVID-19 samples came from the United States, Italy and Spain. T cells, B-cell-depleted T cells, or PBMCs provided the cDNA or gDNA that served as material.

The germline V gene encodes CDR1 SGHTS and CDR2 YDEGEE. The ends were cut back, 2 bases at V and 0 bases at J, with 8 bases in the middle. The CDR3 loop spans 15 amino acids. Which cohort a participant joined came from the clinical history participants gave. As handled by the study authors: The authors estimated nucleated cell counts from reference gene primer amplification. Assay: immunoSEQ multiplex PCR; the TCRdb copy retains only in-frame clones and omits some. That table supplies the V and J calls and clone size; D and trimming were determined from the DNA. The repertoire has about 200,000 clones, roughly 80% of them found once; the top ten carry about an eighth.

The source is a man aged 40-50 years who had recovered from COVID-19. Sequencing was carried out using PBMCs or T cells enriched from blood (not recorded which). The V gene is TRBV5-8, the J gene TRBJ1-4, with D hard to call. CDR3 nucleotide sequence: TGTGCCAGCAGCTTCCAGCGGGCAACTAATGAAAAACTGTTTTTT. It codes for CASSFQRATNEKLFF.